Presented here are 32 T cell receptor beta chains from one specimen sequenced in a study of CD8+ T cells in alopecia areata. The sequencing template was cDNA reverse transcribed from extracted RNA. TCRdb's copy holds only in-frame clones and misses some; the assay was immunoSEQ multiplex PCR. The sample yields roughly 190,000 clones, approximately 61% seen once. Described treatment: oral pan-JAK inhibitor, 5-10 mg twice daily. The material was CD4+ T cells sorted from blood, obtained at week 24, from a patient treated with tofacitinib. Source of these receptors: a human donor with alopecia areata.

The genes are TRBV11-3 and TRBJ2-7; D not resolved. The CDR3 consists of 13 residues. The V gene lost 5 bases and the J gene lost 7 bases, with 15 bases spanning the gap. CDR1 is SGHNT and CDR2 is YENEEA in the germline V gene. DNA for the CDR3: TGTGCCAGCAGCCCCCGGTGGGCGCAGGAGCAGTACTTC. It specifies CASSPRWAQEQYF.

The CDR3 nucleotides read TGCAGCGTTGTAACTGGAGCTGGCTACACCTTC. It translates to CSVVTGAGYTF. V usage is TRBV29-1 and J usage is TRBJ1-2, with D unclear. CDR1 and CDR2 (germline): SQVTM, ANQGSEA. V lost 4 bases and J 7 bases, leaving 10 bases between the germline ends. The CDR3 contains 11 residues.

The CDR3 spells CASSLGGVDYEQYF. The DNA for the CDR3 is TGTGCCAGCAGCTTAGGCGGTGTGGATTACGAGCAGTACTTC. The V gene is TRBV7-6, the J gene TRBJ2-7; D call uncertain. Germline CDR1 is SGHVS and CDR2 is FNYEAQ. V lost 1 base and J 4 bases, leaving 11 bases between the germline ends. This CDR3 region has 14 residues.

The CDR3 sequence is CASSHRWPSETKDTQYF. In DNA, the CDR3 is TGCGCCAGCAGCCACCGCTGGCCTAGCGAGACTAAAGATACGCAGTATTTT. This chain uses TRBV4-3 with TRBJ2-3, with D maybe TRBD2 (6 bases). Germline V gives CDR1 LGHNA, CDR2 YSLEER. The CDR3 has 17 amino acids. V lost 3 bases to trimming and J lost 5 bases, with 21 bases between them.

The genes are TRBV7-6 and TRBJ1-5; D gene unclear. The CDR3 sequence is 13 residues long. Germline V gene sequence: CDR1 SGHVS, CDR2 FNYEAQ. The ends were cut back, 3 bases at V and 0 bases at J, with 3 bases in the middle. The CDR3 spells CASSFNSNQPQHF. The CDR3 nucleotides read TGTGCCAGCAGCTTTAATAGCAATCAGCCCCAGCATTTT.

The V and J genes are TRBV18 and TRBJ2-7; 9 bases are shared with TRBD1. CDR3 length equals 14 residues. Germline loops: CDR1 KGHSH, CDR2 LQKENI. V was clipped by 4 bases and J by 5 bases; unmatched bases: 6. The CDR3 reads CASSQNRGLDEQYF. CDR3 sequence (DNA): TGTGCCAGCTCACAGAACAGGGGGCTCGACGAGCAGTACTTC.

As to this clone: The same CDR3 also results from other DNA sequences found in this sample. The chain employs TRBV29-1 and TRBJ2-7, with D possibly matching TRBD1 (6 bases). The V gene lost 7 bases and the J gene lost 0 bases, with 10 bases spanning the gap. Germline V lookup: CDR1 SQVTM, CDR2 ANQGSEA. The CDR3 loop spans 12 amino acids. The DNA for the CDR3 is TGCAGCGGAGGACAGTCCTCCTACGAGCAGTACTTC. It specifies CSGGQSSYEQYF.

This clone was recorded once. The missing conserved phenylalanine or tryptophan at the end of this CDR3 makes a read error likely. The DNA is left out, because the CDR3 cannot be placed on it with certainty; the CDR3 is given as TCRdb lists it. The chain has TRBV23-1 and TRBJ1-1; the table's TRBD1 call for D was not verified on the DNA. TRBV23-1 is identified as an open reading frame with a role that is uncertain. With termini counted, the CDR3 has 8 amino acids. This CDR3 reads CAKTGQGI.

The rearrangement uses TRBV25-1 and TRBJ2-7, with TRBD1 matching 7 bases. Germline assignment: CDR1 MGHDK and CDR2 SYGVNS. V gave up 3 bases and J gave up 11 bases; unmatched junction bases: 4. The CDR3 covers 11 residues. In DNA, the CDR3 is TGTGCCAGCAGTGAGGGGACAGCCAAGTACTTC. It is translated as CASSEGTAKYF.

The chain joins TRBV2 to TRBJ1-2; 9 nucleotides agree with TRBD1. With V trimmed by 6 bases and J by 8 bases, 4 bases remained unmatched. The CDR3 sequence is 12 residues long. From germline, CDR1 is SNHLY and CDR2 FYNNEI. The CDR3 DNA follows: TGTGCCAGCAGGGGACAGGGTAGCGGCTACACCTTC. Its translation: CASRGQGSGYTF.

The rearrangement uses TRBV25-1 and TRBJ2-7; 10 bases align to TRBD2. Trimming cost V 7 bases and J 5 bases; bases outside gene matches: 8. The germline V gene encodes CDR1 MGHDK and CDR2 SYGVNS. CDR3 size: 14 residues. The CDR3 is CASTPSGGINEQYF. In nucleotides, the CDR3 is TGTGCCAGCACCCCTAGCGGGGGTATCAACGAGCAGTACTTC.

This chain links TRBV30 with TRBJ2-3; D might be TRBD1 (6 bases). Trimming took off 2 bases at V and 1 base at J, with 13 bases between the two ends. Germline V gene lookup returns CDR1 GTSNPN and CDR2 SVGIG (reference sequence). The CDR3 consists of 15 residues. The CDR3 nucleotides are TGTGCCTGGAGTATGTCAGGGGCGGGCACAGATACGCAGTATTTT. It is translated as CAWSMSGAGTDTQYF.

The rearrangement joins TRBV19 to TRBJ2-1; no definite D call. The CDR3 spans 14 residues. Germline V gene data show CDR1 as LNHDA and CDR2 as SQIVND (reference sequence). V was trimmed by 3 bases and J by 9 bases, leaving 15 bases between them. CDR3 nucleotide sequence: TGTGCCAGTAGTATCGATAGCCGGGTTGGTGAGCAGTTCTTC. It yields the protein CASSIDSRVGEQFF. The variable domain in full, with the rest retrieved from reference TRBV19 and TRBJ2-1, is DGGITQSPKYLFRKEGQNVTLSCEQNLNHDAMYWYRQDPGQGLRLIYYSQIVNDFQKGDIAEGYSVSREKKESFPLTVTSAQKNPTAFYLCASSIDSRVGEQFFGPGTRLTVL.

The chain carries TRBV29-1 and TRBJ1-4; D unresolved. The CDR3 runs to 11 residues. Germline V gene data show CDR1 as SQVTM and CDR2 as ANQGSEA. The V end lost 2 bases, the J end lost 10 bases, and 8 bases lay between the germline ends. The CDR3 sequence: CSVESTGKLFF. DNA of the CDR3: TGCAGCGTTGAATCCACCGGAAAACTGTTTTTT.

The rearrangement uses TRBV27 and TRBJ2-2; 9 nucleotides align to TRBD2. The CDR3 sequence is 17 residues long. V was pared by 5 bases and J by 4 bases, with 11 bases of the junction left unmatched. CDR1 and CDR2 from the germline V gene are MNHEY and SMNVEV (reference sequence). This CDR3 is CASSPLRTSAGTGELFF. CDR3 nucleotide sequence: TGTGCCAGCAGTCCACTCCGGACTAGCGCGGGCACCGGGGAGCTGTTTTTT.

This clone was seen more than once but under ten times. The chain has TRBV10-2 and TRBJ2-3; D remains unclear. CDR3 length: 13 amino acids. The V gene's germline CDR1 is WSHSY and CDR2 SAAADI. Trimming shortened V by 4 bases and J by 2 bases, and 7 bases separated the two germline ends. The CDR3 spells CASSVGPTDTQYF. The CDR3 DNA reads as TGCGCCAGCAGTGTTGGGCCCACAGATACGCAGTATTTT.

The V gene is TRBV10-3, the J gene TRBJ2-3, with 8 positions matching TRBD2. Germline CDR1 and CDR2: ENHRY and SYGVKD. CDR3 size: 15 residues. V gave up 7 bases and J gave up 4 bases; unmatched junction bases: 10. The CDR3 loop is CAIMRTSGGADTQYF. In DNA, the CDR3 is TGTGCCATCATGCGGACCAGCGGGGGTGCAGATACGCAGTATTTT.

In this sample, this clone turned up a few times. This chain links TRBV6-5 with TRBJ1-5; TRBD1 matches 7 bases. Germline CDR1 reads MNHEY; CDR2 reads SVGAGI. After removal of 6 bases from V and 1 base from J, the junction contained 6 bases not matched to a gene. The CDR3 runs to 15 residues. CDR3 DNA: TGTGCCAGCAGCCGCGACAGGGAGAGCAATCAGCCCCAGCATTTT. As protein: CASSRDRESNQPQHF.

The chain employs TRBV29-1 and TRBJ2-1; 8 nucleotides line up with TRBD1. CDR3 length equals 14 residues. V lost 6 bases, J lost 3 bases, and 7 bases stayed unmatched. Germline V gene sequence: CDR1 SQVTM, CDR2 ANQGSEA. CDR3 residues: CSVDGQGGYNEQFF. CDR3 in DNA: TGCAGCGTAGACGGACAGGGAGGCTACAATGAGCAGTTCTTC.

This clone appeared once. This chain uses TRBV27 with TRBJ2-7; either TRBD1 or TRBD2 may supply D (5 bases each). The CDR3 is made up of 14 amino acids. Trimming cost V 5 bases and J 5 bases, with 16 bases left between them. In germline, CDR1 is MNHEY, CDR2 SMNVEV (reference sequence). CDR3 nucleotide sequence: TGTGCCAGCAGTCAACCGGGACCGCGTAACGAGCAGTACTTC. It encodes CASSQPGPRNEQYF.

This rearrangement joins TRBV7-2 to TRBJ2-2; a weak D match, TRBD1 (6 bases). V lost 3 bases, J lost 7 bases, and 9 bases lay in between. Germline V gives CDR1 SGHTA, CDR2 FQGNSA. The CDR3 consists of 13 residues. This CDR3 reads CASSLGAGGELFF. CDR3 DNA sequence: TGTGCCAGCAGCTTGGGGGCTGGCGGGGAGCTGTTTTTT. The entire variable domain, with the rest obtained from reference TRBV7-2 and TRBJ2-2, is as follows: GAGVSQSPSNKVTEKGKDVELRCDPISGHTALYWYRQSLGQGLEFLIYFQGNSAPDKSGLPSDRFSAERTGGSVSTLTIQRTQQEDSAVYLCASSLGAGGELFFGEGSRLTVL.

The V gene is TRBV29-1, the J gene TRBJ1-1, with TRBD1 as a possible D gene (5 bases). Germline V gives CDR1 SQVTM, CDR2 ANQGSEA. The CDR3 totals 14 residues. V lost 7 bases and J 1 base, leaving 16 bases between the germline ends. CDR3 bases: TGCAGCGCCGTAAGGGGCCACCCGAACACTGAAGCTTTCTTT. This encodes CSAVRGHPNTEAFF.

This rearrangement joins TRBV7-3 to TRBJ2-2; 8 bases are shared with TRBD2. The CDR3 sequence is 16 residues long. Trimming took 5 bases from V and 7 from J; bases not matched to a gene: 12. Per germline, CDR1 SGHTA and CDR2 FQGTGA. This CDR3 is CASSRQAGEPGGELFF. The CDR3 DNA reads as TGTGCCAGCAGCCGTCAAGCGGGGGAGCCCGGCGGGGAGCTGTTTTTT.

The chain has TRBV4-3 and TRBJ1-5, with 7 positions matching TRBD1. The germline gives CDR1 LGHNA, CDR2 YSLEER. The CDR3 is 14 residues long. Trimming took 2 bases from V and 4 from J; bases not matched to a gene: 2. The CDR3 here is CASSQNRGNQPQHF. CDR3 bases: TGCGCCAGCAGCCAAAACAGGGGTAATCAGCCCCAGCATTTT.

The genes are TRBV30 and TRBJ1-4, with D unresolved. CDR1 GTSNPN and CDR2 SVGIG come from the germline V gene (reference sequence). The ends were cut back, 0 bases at V and 4 bases at J, with 12 bases in the middle. The CDR3 length is 15 residues. The CDR3 protein is CAWSVASPNNEKLFF. CDR3 coding DNA: TGTGCCTGGAGTGTAGCCAGCCCGAATAATGAAAAACTGTTTTTT.

In this sample, this clone turned up a few times. The J gene is TRBJ2-3, the V gene TRBV4-3, with D unresolved. With 0 bases removed from V and 7 bases from J, the gap between germline ends came to 11 bases. CDR3 length: 14 amino acids. Germline V lookup: CDR1 LGHNA, CDR2 YSLEER. The DNA for the CDR3 is TGCGCCAGCAGCCAAGATAGTCCGACGAATACGCAGTATTTT. Translation gives CASSQDSPTNTQYF.

The CDR3 coding sequence is TGTGCCAGTAGTATTGACGGGACCGGGGAGCTGTTTTTT. Its translation is CASSIDGTGELFF. The chain combines TRBV19 with TRBJ2-2; D is ambiguous. The CDR3 length is 13 residues. Germline lookup yields CDR1 LNHDA and CDR2 SQIVND (reference sequence). Trimming shortened V by 3 bases and J by 5 bases, and 7 bases separated the two germline ends. Together with reference TRBV19 and TRBJ2-2, the CDR3 gives the full variable domain: DGGITQSPKYLFRKEGQNVTLSCEQNLNHDAMYWYRQDPGQGLRLIYYSQIVNDFQKGDIAEGYSVSREKKESFPLTVTSAQKNPTAFYLCASSIDGTGELFFGEGSRLTVL.

The chain has TRBV7-2 and TRBJ2-3; TRBD2 might be the D (5 bases). Trimming shortened V by 2 bases and J by 2 bases, and 11 bases separated the two germline ends. The germline gives CDR1 SGHTA, CDR2 FQGNSA. The CDR3 extends over 15 amino acids. In DNA, the CDR3 is TGTGCCAGCAGCTTATTTGGACTTGTCACAGATACGCAGTATTTT. Translating gives CASSLFGLVTDTQYF.

CDR3: CASSPRDSLNEKLFF. CDR3 nucleotides: TGTGCCAGCAGCCCGAGGGACAGCCTGAATGAAAAACTGTTTTTT. The chain recombines TRBV7-6 with TRBJ1-4; 7 bases are shared with TRBD1. Germline assignment: CDR1 SGHVS and CDR2 FNYEAQ. The CDR3 is 15 residues long. V was pared by 5 bases and J by 5 bases, with 8 bases of the junction left unmatched.

The chain links TRBV4-3 to TRBJ2-3, with D tentatively TRBD2 (6 bases). This CDR3 region has 14 residues. Germline CDR1 is LGHNA and CDR2 is YSLEER. Trimming left V 2 bases short and J 6 bases short, with 12 bases between. The CDR3 DNA reads TGCGCCAGCAGCCAAAACGGGGAGGCGGATACGCAGTATTTT. Amino acids: CASSQNGEADTQYF.

The V gene is TRBV2, the J gene TRBJ2-2; 7 bases fit TRBD1. After removal of 4 bases from V and 2 bases from J, the junction contained 4 bases not matched to a gene. The CDR3 has 15 residues. Germline V gene sequence: CDR1 SNHLY, CDR2 FYNNEI. CDR3 residues: CASSAGTVNTGELFF. The CDR3 region has the DNA TGTGCCAGCAGTGCCGGGACAGTTAACACCGGGGAGCTGTTTTTT.

V is TRBV10-3 and J is TRBJ1-1; no firm D call. In germline, CDR1 is ENHRY, CDR2 SYGVKD. This CDR3 has 13 amino acids. Trimming left V 6 bases short and J 3 bases short, with 11 bases between. DNA for the CDR3: TGTGCCATCAGCCCCACTGAGGACACTGAAGCTTTCTTT. Amino acid sequence: CAISPTEDTEAFF.